This entry concerns a single T cell receptor beta chain. Its antigen is unknown. Germline lookup yields CDR1 SQVTM and CDR2 ANQGSEA. With V trimmed by 4 bases and J by 4 bases, 6 bases remained unmatched. The CDR3 is 13 amino acids. The sample comes from a study of T cell responses to AZD1222 COVID-19 vaccine. TCRdb keeps only in-frame clones here, not all; method: immunoSEQ multiplex PCR. Its clone listing holds about 140,000 clones. Regarding the study as a whole: Among the donors, most were white British and more were female, and clonal diversity was possibly underestimated. Nearly half of spike-specific TCRs reportedly go after variant regions that carry no mutations.

The sequencing sample was made of peripheral blood. The chain employs TRBV29-1 and TRBJ1-1, with 7 bases fitting TRBD1. This TCR was sampled from an adult in good health. The CDR3 is CSVVQGEGTEAFF. The CDR3 DNA reads TGCAGCGTTGTTCAGGGGGAGGGCACTGAAGCTTTCTTT.